Included here is one T cell receptor (beta chain) sequence, with context. One end of the junction does not line up with germline, which may come from a read error. The CDR3 is 14 amino acids. Germline lookup yields CDR1 MNHEY and CDR2 SVGAGI. Categorization into cohorts depended on clinical history that participants reported. Two negative PCRs, clearance, or symptom resolution had been documented for recovered Cohort 3 donors. The sample comes from a study of blood T cell repertoires in COVID-19. As for the study in general: The study drew acute and convalescent COVID-19 samples from the United States, Italy and Spain. T cells, B-cell-depleted T cells, or PBMCs provided the cDNA or gDNA that served as material.

Profiled with immunoSEQ multiplex PCR; TCRdb holds only in-frame clones, not every one. The data show about 160,000 clones, around nine tenths seen once. The J gene is TRBJ2-5, the V gene TRBV6-5, with D possibly matching TRBD1 (5 bases). Sequenced sample: PBMCs or T cells enriched from blood (not recorded which). The source is a woman between 50 and 59 years old who had recovered from COVID-19. In DNA, the CDR3 is TGTGCCAGCAGTTACGGGGCAGGACAAGGGACCCAGTACTTC. Its translation is CASSYGAGQGTQYF.